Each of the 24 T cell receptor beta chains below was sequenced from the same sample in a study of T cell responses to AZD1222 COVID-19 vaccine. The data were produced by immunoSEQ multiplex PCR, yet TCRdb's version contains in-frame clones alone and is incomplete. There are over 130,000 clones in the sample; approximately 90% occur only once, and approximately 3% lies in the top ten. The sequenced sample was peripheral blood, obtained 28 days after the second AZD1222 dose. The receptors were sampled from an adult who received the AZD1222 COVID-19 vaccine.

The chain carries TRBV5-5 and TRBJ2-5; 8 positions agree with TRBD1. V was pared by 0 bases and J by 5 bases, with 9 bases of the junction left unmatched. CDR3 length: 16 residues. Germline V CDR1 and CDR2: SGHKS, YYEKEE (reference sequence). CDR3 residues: CASSLVGQGGRETQYF. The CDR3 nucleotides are TGTGCCAGCAGCTTGGTAGGACAGGGTGGTAGGGAGACCCAGTACTTC. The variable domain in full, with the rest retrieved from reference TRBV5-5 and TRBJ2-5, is DAGVTQSPTHLIKTRGQQVTLRCSPISGHKSVSWYQQVLGQGPQFIFQYYEKEERGRGNFPDRFSARQFPNYSSELNVNALLLGDSALYLCASSLVGQGGRETQYFGPGTRLLVL.

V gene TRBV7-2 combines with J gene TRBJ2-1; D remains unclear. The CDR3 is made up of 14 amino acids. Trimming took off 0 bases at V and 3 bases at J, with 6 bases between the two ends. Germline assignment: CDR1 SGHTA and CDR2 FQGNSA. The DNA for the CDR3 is TGTGCCAGCAGCTTAGCTACTGGCTACAATGAGCAGTTCTTC. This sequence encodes CASSLATGYNEQFF.

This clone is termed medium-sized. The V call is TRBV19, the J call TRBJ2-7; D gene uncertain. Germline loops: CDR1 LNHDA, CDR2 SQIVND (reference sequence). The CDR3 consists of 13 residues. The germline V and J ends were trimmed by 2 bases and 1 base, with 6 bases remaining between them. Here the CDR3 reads CASSITVSYEQYF. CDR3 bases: TGTGCCAGTAGTATAACCGTGTCCTACGAGCAGTACTTC.

CDR3 protein: CASSNRVDQPQHF. The CDR3, as DNA: TGTGCCAGCAGTAACAGGGTGGATCAGCCCCAGCATTTT. The V call is TRBV7-2, the J call TRBJ1-5; tentative D call: TRBD1 (6 bases). The V end was cut by 6 bases, the J end by 5 bases, with 11 bases between. Germline loops: CDR1 SGHTA, CDR2 FQGNSA. The CDR3 extends over 13 amino acids.

As DNA, the CDR3 is TGTGCCAGCAGCGTAGGTCAGGGCACATACGAGCAGTACTTC. Translating gives CASSVGQGTYEQYF. The J gene is TRBJ2-7, the V gene TRBV9, with TRBD1 as a possible D gene (5 bases). The CDR3 extends over 14 amino acids. Trimming cost V 0 bases and J 4 bases, with 11 bases left between them. The germline V gene has CDR1 SGDLS and CDR2 YYNGEE.

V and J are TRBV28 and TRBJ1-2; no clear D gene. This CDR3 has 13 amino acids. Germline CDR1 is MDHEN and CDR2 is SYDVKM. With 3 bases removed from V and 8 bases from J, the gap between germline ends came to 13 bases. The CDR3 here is CASSFGGLGGYTF. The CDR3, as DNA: TGTGCCAGCAGTTTCGGTGGACTGGGAGGCTACACCTTC.

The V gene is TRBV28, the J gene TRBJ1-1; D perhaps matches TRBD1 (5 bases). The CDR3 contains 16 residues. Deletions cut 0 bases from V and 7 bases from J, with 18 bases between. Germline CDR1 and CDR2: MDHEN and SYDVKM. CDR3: CASSLWVWGAGGEAFF. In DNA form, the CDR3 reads TGTGCCAGCAGTTTATGGGTGTGGGGCGCCGGGGGTGAAGCTTTCTTT.

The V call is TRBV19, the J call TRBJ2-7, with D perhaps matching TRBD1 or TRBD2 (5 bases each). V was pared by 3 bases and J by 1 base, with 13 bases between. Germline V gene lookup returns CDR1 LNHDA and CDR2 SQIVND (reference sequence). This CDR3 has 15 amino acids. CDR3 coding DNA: TGTGCCAGTAGTATTCAGGGAGACCCGTCCTACGAGCAGTACTTC. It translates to CASSIQGDPSYEQYF.

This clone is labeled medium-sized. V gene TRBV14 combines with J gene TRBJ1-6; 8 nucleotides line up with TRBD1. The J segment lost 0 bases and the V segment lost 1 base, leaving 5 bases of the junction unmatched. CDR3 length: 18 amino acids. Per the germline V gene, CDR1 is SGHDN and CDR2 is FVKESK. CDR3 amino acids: CASSQVRTGSSYNSPLHF. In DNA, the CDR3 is TGTGCCAGCAGCCAAGTGAGGACAGGGAGCTCCTATAATTCACCCCTCCACTTT.

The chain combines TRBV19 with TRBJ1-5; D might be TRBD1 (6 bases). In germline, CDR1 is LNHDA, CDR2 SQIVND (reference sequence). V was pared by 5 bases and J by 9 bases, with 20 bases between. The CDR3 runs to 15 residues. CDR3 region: CASSHTGTSGRPQHF. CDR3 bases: TGTGCCAGTAGTCACACCGGGACATCGGGTCGGCCCCAGCATTTT.

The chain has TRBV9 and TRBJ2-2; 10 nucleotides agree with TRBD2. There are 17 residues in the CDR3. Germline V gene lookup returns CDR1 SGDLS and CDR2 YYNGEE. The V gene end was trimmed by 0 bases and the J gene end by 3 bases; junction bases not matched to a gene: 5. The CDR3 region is CASSVDQGLAYTGELFF. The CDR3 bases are TGTGCCAGCAGCGTAGATCAGGGACTAGCGTACACCGGGGAGCTGTTTTTT.

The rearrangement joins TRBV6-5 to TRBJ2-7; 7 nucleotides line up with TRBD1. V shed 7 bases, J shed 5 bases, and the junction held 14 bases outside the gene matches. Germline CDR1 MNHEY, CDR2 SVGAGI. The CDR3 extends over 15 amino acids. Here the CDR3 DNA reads TGTGCCAGCACCATGGGACAGATTATGTCGAACGAGCAGTACTTC. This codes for CASTMGQIMSNEQYF.

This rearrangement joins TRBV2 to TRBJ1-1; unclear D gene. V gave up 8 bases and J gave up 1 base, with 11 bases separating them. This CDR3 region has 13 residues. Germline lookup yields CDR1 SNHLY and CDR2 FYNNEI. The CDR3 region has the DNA TGTGCCAGCCTGTTGACACCGAACACTGAAGCTTTCTTT. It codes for CASLLTPNTEAFF.

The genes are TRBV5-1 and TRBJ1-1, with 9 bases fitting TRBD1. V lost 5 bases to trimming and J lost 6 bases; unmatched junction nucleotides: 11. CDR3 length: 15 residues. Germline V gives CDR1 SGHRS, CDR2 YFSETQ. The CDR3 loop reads CASRETGGRLSEAFF. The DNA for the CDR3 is TGCGCCAGCAGGGAGACAGGGGGGCGGCTATCTGAAGCTTTCTTT.

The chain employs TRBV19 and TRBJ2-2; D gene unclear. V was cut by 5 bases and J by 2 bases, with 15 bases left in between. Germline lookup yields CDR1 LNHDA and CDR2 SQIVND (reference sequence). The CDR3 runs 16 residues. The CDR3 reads CASSFVGVSNTGELFF. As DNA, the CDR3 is TGTGCCAGTAGTTTCGTTGGTGTTAGCAACACCGGGGAGCTGTTTTTT.

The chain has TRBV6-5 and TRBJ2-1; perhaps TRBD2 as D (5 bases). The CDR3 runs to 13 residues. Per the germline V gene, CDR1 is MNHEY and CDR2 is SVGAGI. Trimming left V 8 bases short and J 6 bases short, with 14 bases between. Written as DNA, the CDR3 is TGTGCCAGCTATCCTAGCTCGGGCAATGAGCAGTTCTTC. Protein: CASYPSSGNEQFF.

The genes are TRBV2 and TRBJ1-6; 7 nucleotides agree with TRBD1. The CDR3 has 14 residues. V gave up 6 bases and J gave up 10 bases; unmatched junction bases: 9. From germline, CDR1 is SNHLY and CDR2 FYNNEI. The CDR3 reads CASRTGSSSSPLHF. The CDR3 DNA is TGTGCCAGCAGGACAGGGTCTTCGTCCTCACCCCTCCACTTT.

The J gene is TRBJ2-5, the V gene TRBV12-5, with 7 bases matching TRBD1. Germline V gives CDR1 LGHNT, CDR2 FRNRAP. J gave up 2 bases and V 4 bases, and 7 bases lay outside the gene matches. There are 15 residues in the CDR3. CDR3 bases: TGTGCTAGTGGTTCCGGACAGGTAGGGCAAGAGACCCAGTACTTC. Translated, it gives CASGSGQVGQETQYF.

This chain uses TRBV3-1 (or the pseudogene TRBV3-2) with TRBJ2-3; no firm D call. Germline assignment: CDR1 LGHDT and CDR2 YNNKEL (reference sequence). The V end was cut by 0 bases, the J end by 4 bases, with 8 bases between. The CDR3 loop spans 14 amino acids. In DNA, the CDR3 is TGTGCCAGCAGCCAAGATCGGATCGCAGATACGCAGTATTTT. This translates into CASSQDRIADTQYF.

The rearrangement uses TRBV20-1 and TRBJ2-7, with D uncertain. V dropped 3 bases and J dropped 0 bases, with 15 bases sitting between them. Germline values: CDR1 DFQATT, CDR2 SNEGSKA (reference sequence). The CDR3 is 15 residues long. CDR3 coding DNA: TGCAGTGCTAGTGTTATAACGGTGAGCTCCTACGAGCAGTACTTC. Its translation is CSASVITVSSYEQYF.

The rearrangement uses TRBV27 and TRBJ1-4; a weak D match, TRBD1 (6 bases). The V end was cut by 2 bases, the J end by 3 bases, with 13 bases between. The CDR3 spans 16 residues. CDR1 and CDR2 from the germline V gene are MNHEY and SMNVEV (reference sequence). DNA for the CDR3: TGTGCCAGCAGTTTAGCGGGGGCCGACTCTAATGAAAAACTGTTTTTT. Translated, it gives CASSLAGADSNEKLFF.

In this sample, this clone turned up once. Here the CDR3 reads CAISESSGSSYNEQFF. CDR3 DNA: TGTGCCATCAGTGAATCTAGCGGGAGCTCCTACAATGAGCAGTTCTTC. The rearrangement links TRBV10-3 to TRBJ2-1; TRBD2 aligns across 10 bases. V lost 3 bases and J lost 0; bases outside the gene matches: 2. Germline values: CDR1 ENHRY, CDR2 SYGVKD. The CDR3 is made up of 16 amino acids.

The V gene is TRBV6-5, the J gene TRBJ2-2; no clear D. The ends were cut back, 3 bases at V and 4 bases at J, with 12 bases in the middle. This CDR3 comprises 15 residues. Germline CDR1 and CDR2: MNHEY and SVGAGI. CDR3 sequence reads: CASSYGGGGTGELFF. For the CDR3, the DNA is TGTGCCAGCAGTTATGGCGGCGGTGGCACCGGGGAGCTGTTTTTT.

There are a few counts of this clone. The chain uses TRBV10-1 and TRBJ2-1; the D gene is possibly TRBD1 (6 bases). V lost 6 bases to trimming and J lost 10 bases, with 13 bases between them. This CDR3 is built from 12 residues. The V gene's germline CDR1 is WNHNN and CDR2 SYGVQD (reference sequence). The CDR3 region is CASSRGNEEQFF. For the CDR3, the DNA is TGCGCCAGCAGCAGGGGTAATGAAGAGCAGTTCTTC.